One and the same sample provided the 20 T cell receptor beta chains below, sequenced in a study of cytomegalovirus exposure and HLA in healthy donors (dated by TCRdb to 2017 to 2019). To prepare the library, the immunoSEQ multiplex PCR assay was applied. For the multiplex PCR, a mixture combining 60 forward primers for TCR Vbeta segments and 13 reverse primers for TCR Jbeta segments was used. TCRdb re-hosts the immuneACCESS table, in-frame sequences only. Its copies lack some clones; in the studies checked, an unresolved V gene accounts for under half of them, and the cause for the rest is not known. The sample profile shows 150,000 to 200,000 clones; around 80% of them were found once. Of the sample, less than 1.2% is held by the ten largest clones. What was sequenced was PBMCs. These receptor sequences come from a woman aged 40 to 50 in good health and CMV-seronegative.

This chain connects TRBV9 to TRBJ2-7, with 8 bases that match TRBD2. The germline CDR1 and CDR2 sequences are SGDLS and YYNGEE. The CDR3 extends over 15 amino acids. J was trimmed by 0 bases and V by 4 bases; bases with no gene match: 6. The CDR3 coding sequence is TGTGCCAGCAGCTCCAGGACTAGCTCCTCCTACGAGCAGTACTTC. Protein: CASSSRTSSSYEQYF.

This chain joins TRBV25-1 and TRBJ2-2; D perhaps matches TRBD2 (5 bases). The CDR3 consists of 13 residues. The ends were cut back, 1 base at V and 5 bases at J, with 5 bases in the middle. The V gene's germline CDR1 is MGHDK and CDR2 SYGVNS. CDR3 amino acids: CASSEWETGELFF. The DNA for the CDR3 is TGTGCCAGCAGTGAATGGGAGACCGGGGAGCTGTTTTTT.

The rearrangement uses TRBV4-1 and TRBJ1-5; D might be TRBD1 (5 bases). This CDR3 contains 16 residues. V lost 0 bases, J lost 2 bases, and 11 bases lay in between. The V gene's germline CDR1 is MGHRA and CDR2 YSYEKL. This CDR3 reads CASSQDGEGGNQPQHF. CDR3 DNA sequence: TGCGCCAGCAGCCAAGATGGTGAAGGGGGCAATCAGCCCCAGCATTTT.

The chain is built from TRBV6-1 and TRBJ2-3; possible D gene TRBD1, 6 bases. This CDR3 contains 16 residues. The germline V gene has CDR1 MNHNS and CDR2 SASEGT. V was cut by 2 bases and J by 0 bases, with 12 bases left in between. The CDR3 DNA is TGTGCCAGCAGTGAAATCGTGACAGGAAGCACAGATACGCAGTATTTT. Translation: CASSEIVTGSTDTQYF.

The J gene is TRBJ2-3, the V gene TRBV5-6, with D possibly TRBD2 on 6 matching bases. The V gene lost 0 bases and the J gene lost 5 bases, with 13 bases spanning the gap. The CDR3 has 15 residues. Germline CDR1 SGHDT, CDR2 YYEEEE. The DNA for the CDR3 is TGTGCCAGCAGCTTGGTCCCTAGCGCTGGAGATACGCAGTATTTT. Its protein is CASSLVPSAGDTQYF. Supplemented by reference TRBV5-6 and TRBJ2-3, the full variable domain reads DAGVTQSPTHLIKTRGQQVTLRCSPKSGHDTVSWYQQALGQGPQFIFQYYEEEERQRGNFPDRFSGHQFPNYSSELNVNALLLGDSALYLCASSLVPSAGDTQYFGPGTRLTVL.

The V call is TRBV29-1, the J call TRBJ2-1; TRBD2 matches 7 bases. The ends lost 3 bases at V and 15 bases at J; junction bases unmatched: 14. The CDR3 has 13 residues. In germline, CDR1 is SQVTM, CDR2 ANQGSEA. CDR3 DNA: TGCAGCGTTGAGGGGGGAGGGGAACTCACGAGGTTCTTC. Protein sequence: CSVEGGGELTRFF.

J is TRBJ2-1 and V is TRBV14, with a weak D call TRBD2 (5 bases). Germline V gene lookup returns CDR1 SGHDN and CDR2 FVKESK. The ends were cut back, 4 bases at V and 10 bases at J, with 11 bases in the middle. The CDR3 has 12 residues. The CDR3 DNA reads as TGTGCCAGCAGCCCGGACTTTTGGGAGCAGTTCTTC. Amino acids: CASSPDFWEQFF. Based on the CDR3 plus reference TRBV14 and TRBJ2-1, the full variable domain is EAGVTQFPSHSVIEKGQTVTLRCDPISGHDNLYWYRRVMGKEIKFLLHFVKESKQDESGMPNNRFLAERTGGTYSTLKVQPAELEDSGVYFCASSPDFWEQFFGPGTRLTVL.

The chain carries TRBV30 and TRBJ2-7, with D possibly TRBD1 on 6 matching bases. The CDR3 runs to 13 residues. CDR1 GTSNPN and CDR2 SVGIG come from the germline V gene (reference sequence). V lost 5 bases to trimming and J lost 0 bases, with 11 bases between them. The DNA for the CDR3 is TGTGCCTGGGGCGGACAGAGCTCCTACGAGCAGTACTTC. Amino acid sequence: CAWGGQSSYEQYF.

The chain recombines TRBV7-9 with TRBJ2-3, with D possibly TRBD2 on 6 matching bases. V was trimmed by 11 bases and J by 0 bases, leaving 12 bases between them. The CDR3 loop spans 13 amino acids. Germline CDR1 is SEHNR and CDR2 is FQNEAQ (reference sequence). The CDR3 DNA reads TGTGCCCCCGAGGGAGGTAGCACAGATACGCAGTATTTT. Amino acids: CAPEGGSTDTQYF.

This sequence joins TRBV7-9 and TRBJ2-3, with 8 bases aligning to TRBD1. The CDR3 runs 15 residues. Trimming at V came to 6 bases and at J to 6 bases, leaving 11 bases not matched to a gene. Per germline, CDR1 SEHNR and CDR2 FQNEAQ (reference sequence). CDR3 in amino acids: CASSSDRGRPDTQYF. CDR3 nucleotide sequence: TGTGCCAGCAGTTCCGACAGGGGAAGACCCGATACGCAGTATTTT.

The chain is built from TRBV29-1 and TRBJ2-2; D is uncertain. Trimming removed 4 bases at V and 8 bases at J, with 8 bases between. There are 11 residues in the CDR3. Looked up from germline, CDR1 is SQVTM and CDR2 is ANQGSEA. CDR3 residues: CSVGAPGELFF. As DNA, the CDR3 is TGCAGCGTTGGGGCCCCGGGGGAGCTGTTTTTT.

In its sample, this clone was seen a few times. V and J are TRBV5-4 and TRBJ1-2; the D gene is possibly TRBD1 (5 bases). This CDR3 contains 14 residues. The germline V and J ends were trimmed by 0 bases and 0 bases, with 6 bases remaining between them. Looked up from germline, CDR1 is SGHNT and CDR2 is YYREEE (reference sequence). The CDR3 spells CASSLGGTNYGYTF. In DNA form, the CDR3 reads TGTGCCAGCAGCTTGGGGGGCACTAACTATGGCTACACCTTC.

The J gene is TRBJ1-5, the V gene TRBV6-5; a weak D match, TRBD1 (6 bases). The CDR3 spans 14 residues. Germline V gives CDR1 MNHEY, CDR2 SVGAGI. The V gene lost 5 bases and the J gene lost 4 bases, with 12 bases spanning the gap. The DNA for the CDR3 is TGTGCCAGCAGTCCAGCTACAGGGAATCAGCCCCAGCATTTT. Amino acids: CASSPATGNQPQHF.

The V and J genes are TRBV28 and TRBJ2-3; D gene ambiguous. Germline CDR1 is MDHEN and CDR2 is SYDVKM. The germline V and J ends were trimmed by 7 bases and 8 bases, with 16 bases remaining between them. The CDR3 contains 13 residues. CDR3 in amino acids: CASTSARPATQYF. The CDR3 bases are TGTGCCAGCACATCAGCGAGACCAGCTACGCAGTATTTT.

The chain uses TRBV28 and TRBJ1-5, with D unclear. Trimming cost V 3 bases and J 1 base, with 10 bases left between them. Germline-derived CDR1 and CDR2 are MDHEN and SYDVKM. This CDR3 comprises 15 residues. Here the CDR3 DNA reads TGTGCCAGCAGTTTGGCGGGAGGGAGCAATCAGCCCCAGCATTTT. Amino acids: CASSLAGGSNQPQHF.

This sequence joins TRBV19 and TRBJ1-1, with D uncertain. Germline values: CDR1 LNHDA, CDR2 SQIVND (reference sequence). The CDR3 covers 13 residues. V was pared by 5 bases and J by 0 bases, with 7 bases between. The CDR3: CASSDGMNTEAFF. CDR3 nucleotide sequence: TGTGCCAGTAGTGACGGGATGAACACTGAAGCTTTCTTT.

This clone came up a few times. The V and J genes are TRBV10-3 and TRBJ2-6; 7 bases are a match to TRBD1. CDR1 is ENHRY and CDR2 is SYGVKD in the germline V gene. The CDR3 is 15 residues long. J was trimmed by 3 bases and V by 10 bases; bases with no gene match: 9. CDR3: CATGQPSVGANVLTF. The CDR3 nucleotides are TGTGCCACGGGACAGCCGAGTGTTGGGGCCAACGTCCTGACTTTC.

This clone was found many times. The gene calls are TRBV5-1 and TRBJ2-7; possibly TRBD1 for D (7 bases). CDR1 is SGHRS, CDR2 YFSETQ, per germline. The V and J ends lost 4 bases and 6 bases respectively, with 23 bases between them. The CDR3 is 16 amino acids. The CDR3 region has the DNA TGCGCCAGCAGCCTGAGCCTACAGGGGAGGAGAAGCGAGCAGTACTTC. Its protein is CASSLSLQGRRSEQYF.

This chain connects TRBV2 to TRBJ2-7, with 9 bases lining up with TRBD2. The CDR3 runs to 13 residues. From germline, CDR1 is SNHLY and CDR2 FYNNEI. Losses at the gene ends were 8 bases for V and 4 bases for J; bases not matched to a gene: 6. DNA of the CDR3: TGTGCCAGCTTGGGACTAGCAACTTACGAGCAGTACTTC. Translating it yields CASLGLATYEQYF.

The chain carries TRBV18 and TRBJ2-7; 8 nucleotides match TRBD1. Germline V CDR1 and CDR2: KGHSH, LQKENI. Trimming cost V 3 bases and J 4 bases; bases outside gene matches: 5. The CDR3 spans 14 residues. The CDR3 region is CASSPTGADYEQYF. CDR3 DNA: TGTGCCAGCTCACCGACAGGGGCTGATTACGAGCAGTACTTC.